The 21 T cell receptor beta chains below come from one sample, sequenced in a study of technical replicates of blood from a handful of donors. The assay was immunoSEQ multiplex PCR, and TCRdb's table has in-frame clones only and misses some. Of around 79,000 clones in the sample, roughly 91% were seen once. Sequences were obtained from T cells isolated from PBMCs. The receptor source for this set is a human donor in good health.

This chain uses TRBV28 with TRBJ1-5, with 8 bases fitting TRBD1. The germline V gene has CDR1 MDHEN and CDR2 SYDVKM. J gave up 6 bases and V 2 bases, and 9 bases lay outside the gene matches. The CDR3 has 16 amino acids. Here the CDR3 reads CASSLAYRGVGQPQHF. The CDR3 DNA reads TGTGCCAGCAGTTTAGCGTACAGGGGGGTAGGTCAGCCCCAGCATTTT. The whole variable domain, remainder taken from reference TRBV28 and TRBJ1-5, is DVKVTQSSRYLVKRTGEKVFLECVQDMDHENMFWYRQDPGLGLRLIYFSYDVKMKEKGDIPEGYSVSREKKERFSLILESASTNQTSMYLCASSLAYRGVGQPQHFGDGTRLSIL.

V is TRBV14 and J is TRBJ1-2; 7 bases agree with TRBD1. This CDR3 is built from 13 residues. The V gene's germline CDR1 is SGHDN and CDR2 FVKESK. V was pared by 4 bases and J by 7 bases, with 6 bases of the junction left unmatched. CDR3 nucleotides: TGTGCCAGCAGCCCTCAAGACAGGGCTGGCTACACCTTC. It yields the protein CASSPQDRAGYTF.

V and J are TRBV10-3 and TRBJ1-1; D is uncertain. Germline assignment: CDR1 ENHRY and CDR2 SYGVKD. Deletions cut 4 bases from V and 4 bases from J, with 10 bases between. This CDR3 is 13 amino acids long. CDR3 in DNA: TGTGCCATCAGTGTTGGGGAGGTCACTGAAGCTTTCTTT. The encoded protein is CAISVGEVTEAFF.

The V gene is TRBV19, the J gene TRBJ1-2; D ambiguous. Germline V gives CDR1 LNHDA, CDR2 SQIVND (reference sequence). The ends were cut back, 1 base at V and 2 bases at J, with 11 bases in the middle. The CDR3 covers 15 residues. CDR3 DNA sequence: TGTGCCAGTAGTATAGCCTCCGGGGAAAACTATGGCTACACCTTC. This encodes CASSIASGENYGYTF.

The V and J genes are TRBV28 and TRBJ2-7; D perhaps matches TRBD1 (5 bases). V was clipped by 3 bases and J by 0 bases, with 12 bases between them. The CDR3 has 15 residues. In germline, CDR1 is MDHEN, CDR2 SYDVKM. The CDR3 DNA reads TGTGCCAGCAGTTTGACAGTATCAAACTCCTACGAGCAGTACTTC. This encodes CASSLTVSNSYEQYF.

The genes are TRBV5-1 and TRBJ2-7; D possibly corresponds to TRBD2 (6 bases). In germline, CDR1 is SGHRS, CDR2 YFSETQ. Deletions cut 2 bases from V and 5 bases from J, with 11 bases between. The CDR3 runs 13 residues. CDR3 DNA: TGCGCCAGCAGCTTCAGGAGGGGAGACGAGCAGTACTTC. The encoded protein is CASSFRRGDEQYF.

The V gene is TRBV5-1, the J gene TRBJ2-1; 9 positions match TRBD2. Germline lookup yields CDR1 SGHRS and CDR2 YFSETQ. This CDR3 spans 16 amino acids. V was clipped by 3 bases and J by 7 bases; unmatched bases: 11. Here the CDR3 DNA reads TGCGCCAGCAGCTCGGGGGGCGGGAGGGCCTTGAATGAGCAGTTCTTC. Its translation: CASSSGGGRALNEQFF.

V usage is TRBV6-6 and J usage is TRBJ2-1; D is ambiguous. The germline gives CDR1 MNHNY, CDR2 SVGAGI (reference sequence). There are 15 residues in the CDR3. V was pared by 8 bases and J by 6 bases, with 20 bases between. The CDR3 sequence: CASGTRREYGNEQFF. The CDR3 region has the DNA TGTGCCAGCGGAACCAGGCGAGAGTATGGCAATGAGCAGTTCTTC.

This chain connects TRBV19 to TRBJ2-5, with 7 nucleotides matching TRBD2. CDR3 length: 13 amino acids. The germline CDR1 and CDR2 sequences are LNHDA and SQIVND (reference sequence). V was clipped by 3 bases and J by 7 bases; unmatched bases: 5. The CDR3 region is CASSIGGKVTQYF. CDR3 bases: TGTGCCAGTAGTATCGGGGGGAAGGTGACCCAGTACTTC.

This chain joins TRBV13 and TRBJ1-2, with 9 positions matching TRBD1. The CDR3 is 17 amino acids. Germline V lookup: CDR1 PRHDT, CDR2 FYEKMQ (reference sequence). V shed 7 bases and J 2 bases; nucleotides not matched to a gene: 14. The CDR3 spells CASNQLLRGQGNYGYTF. DNA for the CDR3: TGTGCCAGCAATCAGTTGCTCAGGGGACAGGGAAACTATGGCTACACCTTC.

The rearrangement joins TRBV4-1 to TRBJ1-5; D is possibly TRBD1 (5 bases). This CDR3 region has 14 residues. CDR1 is MGHRA, CDR2 YSYEKL, per germline. Trimming removed 3 bases from V and 0 bases from J, with 6 bases in between. DNA for the CDR3: TGCGCCAGCAGCCAGCAGGGTAGCAATCAGCCCCAGCATTTT. It yields the protein CASSQQGSNQPQHF.

Only a few counts were recorded for this clone. V is TRBV5-1 and J is TRBJ1-5, with D tentatively TRBD1 (6 bases). The V end lost 2 bases, the J end lost 9 bases, and 15 bases lay between the germline ends. The germline V gene encodes CDR1 SGHRS and CDR2 YFSETQ. There are 14 residues in the CDR3. CDR3 protein: CASSFGSGDVPQHF. For the CDR3, the DNA is TGCGCCAGCAGCTTTGGGTCAGGGGATGTGCCCCAGCATTTT. The full variable domain, rest sourced from reference TRBV5-1 and TRBJ1-5, is KAGVTQTPRYLIKTRGQQVTLSCSPISGHRSVSWYQQTPGQGLQFLFEYFSETQRNKGNFPGRFSGRQFSNSRSEMNVSTLELGDSALYLCASSFGSGDVPQHFGDGTRLSIL.

V usage is TRBV28 and J usage is TRBJ1-1; 7 bases map to TRBD1. With V trimmed by 6 bases and J by 4 bases, 5 bases remained unmatched. The CDR3 sequence is 13 residues long. In germline, CDR1 is MDHEN, CDR2 SYDVKM. This CDR3 reads CASSQTGSTEAFF. CDR3 DNA: TGTGCCAGCAGCCAGACAGGGTCCACTGAAGCTTTCTTT.

The chain links TRBV5-6 to TRBJ2-1; the match to TRBD2 covers 9 bases. This CDR3 comprises 16 residues. V shed 1 base, J shed 4 bases, and the junction held 6 bases outside the gene matches. Per germline, CDR1 SGHDT and CDR2 YYEEEE. CDR3 sequence: CASSLPLAGTYNEQFF. In DNA form, the CDR3 reads TGTGCCAGCAGCTTGCCCCTAGCGGGGACTTACAATGAGCAGTTCTTC.

The chain uses TRBV25-1 and TRBJ2-1, with 8 positions matching TRBD1. The V and J ends lost 5 bases and 6 bases, in that order; junction bases with no gene match: 6. The CDR3 is 14 amino acids. Germline CDR1 reads MGHDK; CDR2 reads SYGVNS. In DNA, the CDR3 is TGTGCCAGCAGTTTCCAGGGGGCTTTCAATGAGCAGTTCTTC. Protein product: CASSFQGAFNEQFF.

The chain uses TRBV5-4 and TRBJ1-6; TRBD1 matches at 7 bases. This CDR3 comprises 16 residues. V gave up 4 bases and J gave up 0 bases; unmatched junction bases: 4. Germline values: CDR1 SGHNT, CDR2 YYREEE (reference sequence). CDR3: CASSLRDSSYNSPLHF. The CDR3 DNA reads as TGTGCCAGCAGCCTCCGGGACAGCTCCTATAATTCACCCCTCCACTTT.

The chain uses TRBV11-3 and TRBJ2-1, with TRBD2 matching over 8 bases. The CDR3 is 17 residues long. J lost 3 bases, V lost 0 bases, and 7 bases had no gene match. From germline, CDR1 is SGHNT and CDR2 YENEEA. The CDR3 sequence is CASSLDLLADIYNEQFF. Written as DNA, the CDR3 is TGTGCCAGCAGCTTAGATCTACTAGCGGATATCTACAATGAGCAGTTCTTC.

V and J are TRBV2 and TRBJ2-2; D might be TRBD2 (5 bases). The CDR3 totals 13 residues. Germline V gene sequence: CDR1 SNHLY, CDR2 FYNNEI. The CDR3 region is CAFMTRGTGELFF. CDR3 DNA sequence: TGTGCTTTTATGACACGGGGCACCGGGGAGCTGTTTTTT.

This chain links TRBV6-5 with TRBJ2-7, with 9 bases lining up with TRBD1. V dropped 6 bases and J dropped 4; count of bases not matched to a gene: 10. Germline V gene lookup returns CDR1 MNHEY and CDR2 SVGAGI. The length of the CDR3 is 15 residues. The CDR3 DNA reads as TGTGCCAGCAGAGAATACCCCGGGACAGGGTACGAGCAGTACTTC. This translates into CASREYPGTGYEQYF.

The chain links TRBV7-9 to TRBJ2-1, with 10 bases identical to TRBD2. V gave up 1 base and J gave up 6 bases; unmatched junction bases: 6. Germline V lookup: CDR1 SEHNR, CDR2 FQNEAQ (reference sequence). CDR3 length: 16 amino acids. The CDR3 nucleotides are TGTGCCAGCAGCTTAGTCCCTAGCGGGAGTTCCAATGAGCAGTTCTTC. As protein: CASSLVPSGSSNEQFF.

The chain links TRBV28 to TRBJ1-2; 10 bases line up with TRBD1. From germline, CDR1 is MDHEN and CDR2 SYDVKM. V was pared by 4 bases and J by 8 bases, with 7 bases of the junction left unmatched. The CDR3 sequence is 14 residues long. The CDR3 protein is CASSSGQGPLGYTF. CDR3 nucleotide sequence: TGTGCCAGCAGTTCGGGACAGGGGCCTTTGGGCTACACCTTC.